A selection of T cell receptor beta chains follows, all from one sample in a study of blood T cell repertoires in COVID-19. Sequenced by immunoSEQ multiplex PCR; TCRdb stores in-frame clones only, minus some. The sample yields about 270,000 clones, 80% to 85% seen once. Sequenced material: peripheral blood. The receptors come from a woman aged 55 to 70 with active or convalescent COVID-19. CDR3s include the opening cysteine and the closing phenylalanine or tryptophan. The D gene is left open where the match is weak. Only part of the rows carry a size: once, few, many, or a class if the clone is expanded.

d_call,j_call,v_call,clone_size,cdr3_aa,cdr3_nt
TRBD2,TRBJ2-1,TRBV5-6,-,CASSFGRDEQFF,TGTGCCAGCAGCTTCGGGAGGGATGAGCAGTTCTTC
-,TRBJ2-7,TRBV5-4,-,CASSLVAGAIYEQYF,TGTGCCAGCAGCTTGGTGGCAGGGGCCATCTACGAGCAGTACTTC
TRBD2,TRBJ2-7,TRBV7-2,-,CASSLDSAGGRAQYF,TGTGCCAGCAGCTTAGATTCAGCGGGGGGGCGCGCGCAGTACTTC
TRBD1,TRBJ1-5,TRBV4-3,-,CASSQGTGGQPQHF,TGCGCCAGCAGCCAAGGGACAGGGGGTCAGCCCCAGCATTTT
-,TRBJ2-7,TRBV6-5,-,CASSLDRAYEQYF,TGTGCCAGCAGTTTAGACCGGGCCTACGAGCAGTACTTC
TRBD1,TRBJ1-1,TRBV7-9,-,CASTGGAWDTEAFF,TGTGCCAGCACAGGGGGAGCGTGGGACACTGAAGCTTTCTTT
-,TRBJ2-1,TRBV3-1/TRBV3-2,-,CASSQAHHRPTRGVSEQFF,TGTGCCAGCAGCCAAGCGCACCACCGCCCAACACGGGGAGTAAGTGAGCAGTTCTTC
TRBD1,TRBJ1-2,TRBV9,once,CASSARTGPDYGYTF,TGTGCCAGCAGCGCAAGGACAGGGCCGGACTATGGCTACACCTTC
-,TRBJ1-1,TRBV29-1,many,CSVGSPNTEAFF,TGCAGCGTTGGGAGTCCGAACACTGAAGCTTTCTTT
TRBD1,TRBJ1-2,TRBV28,-,CASSIPGQGSPEGYTF,TGTGCCAGCAGCATACCAGGACAGGGGTCGCCGGAGGGCTACACCTTC
-,TRBJ2-3,TRBV2,-,CASSDWAGPRSDTQYF,TGTGCCAGCAGTGATTGGGCGGGGCCTCGCTCAGATACGCAGTATTTT
-,TRBJ1-5,TRBV6-5,-,CASSYSDRRNQPQHF,TGTGCCAGCAGTTACTCCGACAGGAGAAATCAGCCCCAGCATTTT
-,TRBJ1-1,TRBV5-5,-,CASSLVGVRGTEAFF,TGTGCCAGCAGCTTGGTGGGGGTAAGGGGGACTGAAGCTTTCTTT
-,TRBJ2-2,TRBV11-3,-,CASSSTYGELFF,TGTGCCAGCAGCTCGACTTACGGGGAGCTGTTTTTT
-,TRBJ1-2,TRBV7-9,-,CASSLGGLGYTF,TGTGCCAGCAGCTTAGGGGGGCTTGGCTACACCTTC
TRBD2,TRBJ2-7,TRBV5-1,-,CASSRLSGVVEQYF,TGCGCCAGCAGCCGACTAAGCGGGGTCGTCGAGCAGTACTTC
TRBD1,TRBJ1-2,TRBV7-3,-,CASSLTGQGAIGGLDGYTF,TGTGCCAGCAGCTTAACAGGACAGGGGGCGATTGGCGGGTTGGATGGCTACACCTTC
TRBD2,TRBJ2-1,TRBV29-1,-,CSVEDSTSGRPNEQFF,TGCAGCGTTGAAGATTCTACTAGCGGGCGGCCCAATGAGCAGTTCTTC
-,TRBJ1-1,TRBV7-9,-,CASSLSRDTEAFF,TGTGCCAGCAGCTTAAGCAGGGACACTGAAGCTTTCTTT
TRBD1,TRBJ1-2,TRBV6-5,-,CASKEGAPKGYTF,TGTGCCAGCAAAGAGGGGGCGCCGAAAGGCTACACCTTC
-,TRBJ2-2,TRBV7-3,-,CASSLAVGPGELFF,TGTGCCAGCAGCTTAGCGGTCGGCCCCGGGGAGCTGTTTTTT
TRBD1,TRBJ1-1,TRBV6-5,-,CASRTGGWAEAFF,TGTGCCAGCAGAACAGGGGGGTGGGCTGAAGCTTTCTTT
-,TRBJ2-2,TRBV7-2,-,CASSLEVRTTGELFF,TGTGCCAGCAGCTTAGAAGTAAGAACTACCGGGGAGCTGTTTTTT